This entry is about one T cell receptor (beta chain). This sample is drawn from a study of blood T cell repertoires in COVID-19. Study summary: T cells, B-cell-depleted T cells, or PBMCs provided the cDNA or gDNA that served as material.

The germline CDR1 and CDR2 sequences are SGHNT and YENEEA. This CDR3 is built from 14 residues. The ends lost 4 bases at V and 6 bases at J; junction bases unmatched: 6. Per the authors' pipeline: By means of reference gene primer amplification, nucleated cell counts were estimated. Data came from immunoSEQ multiplex PCR; TCRdb stores just in-frame clones and leaves some out. V, J and clone size reflect that table, while D and trimming were determined from the DNA. The table includes 150,000 to 200,000 clones, roughly 75% detected once. V gene TRBV11-3 combines with J gene TRBJ2-1; TRBD1 agrees at 7 bases. This receptor was identified in a man in his sixties or seventies with active or convalescent COVID-19. What was sequenced was peripheral blood. The CDR3, as DNA: TGTGCCAGCAGCTCCCGACAGGGTTTCAATGAGCAGTTCTTC. Translating it yields CASSSRQGFNEQFF.